This TCR beta chain appears in the sequencing data of a study of shared clonotypes between healthy human individuals. Naive CD4+ cells were CD45RA-selected; the remaining cells were memory. Study-wide results and caveats: A reduction in generation probabilities was seen for non-shared clonotypes relative to those shared by all four donors. Clonotypes that were shared across a handful of donors made up approximately 5.1% of naive CD4 clonotypes.

As regards this clone: Its antigen is currently unknown.

Study processing details: Quality scores were absent from the junction-only immunoSEQ sequences, so filtering differed. Sequenced by immunoSEQ multiplex PCR; TCRdb stores in-frame clones only, minus some. Clone size and V and J calls were adopted from that table, with D and trimming inferred from the DNA. This table holds 950,000 to 1,100,000 clones, approximately 80% found once. The germline V and J ends were trimmed by 2 bases and 2 bases, with 10 bases remaining between them. CDR3 length: 14 amino acids. Germline V gene sequence: CDR1 SGHRS, CDR2 YFSETQ. This chain joins TRBV5-1 and TRBJ2-5; a possible D gene is TRBD2 (5 bases). The source of this sequence is a man younger than 35 in good health. Some clones in this sample may be carry-over from other donors' samples. The sample taken for sequencing was memory CD4+ T cells from PBMCs. Sample subset: CD45RA-negative fraction. The CDR3 loop reads CASSFRPGQETQYF. CDR3 coding DNA: TGCGCCAGCAGCTTCAGGCCGGGACAAGAGACCCAGTACTTC.